The present T cell receptor beta chain was sequenced within a study of cytomegalovirus exposure and HLA in healthy donors. Germline V gene sequence: CDR1 KGHSH, CDR2 LQKENI. V was pared by 3 bases and J by 0 bases, with 4 bases of the junction left unmatched. The CDR3 is made up of 18 amino acids. Participants comprised healthy donors of bone marrow. 13 Jbeta primers and 60 Vbeta primers were used for the PCR. Some clones are missing from TCRdb's copy, which holds only in-frame ones; the method was immunoSEQ multiplex PCR. The table has tens of thousands of clones, roughly three quarters seen once. Sequenced input: PBMCs. The clonotype originates from a woman aged 45-65 years in good health and CMV-seropositive. The chain employs TRBV18 and TRBJ2-6; 11 nucleotides agree with TRBD1. The CDR3 region has the DNA TGTGCCAGCTCACCGCGGACAGGGGGCAGCTCTGGGGCCAACGTCCTGACTTTC. Protein sequence: CASSPRTGGSSGANVLTF.